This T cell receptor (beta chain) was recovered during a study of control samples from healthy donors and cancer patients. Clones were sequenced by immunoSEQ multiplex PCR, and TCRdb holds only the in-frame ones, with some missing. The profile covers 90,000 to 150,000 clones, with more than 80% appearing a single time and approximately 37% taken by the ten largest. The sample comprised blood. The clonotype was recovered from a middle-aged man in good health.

CDR3 amino acids: CASSYSIPSSGNTIYF. CDR3 nucleotides: TGTGCCAGCAGTTACTCAATACCAAGCTCTGGAAACACCATATATTTT. The rearrangement joins TRBV6-2 or TRBV6-3 to TRBJ1-3, with D uncertain. Trimming pared 0 bases from V and 0 bases from J, leaving 9 bases between. CDR3 length: 16 amino acids. CDR1 MNHEY and CDR2 SVGEGT come from the germline V gene.